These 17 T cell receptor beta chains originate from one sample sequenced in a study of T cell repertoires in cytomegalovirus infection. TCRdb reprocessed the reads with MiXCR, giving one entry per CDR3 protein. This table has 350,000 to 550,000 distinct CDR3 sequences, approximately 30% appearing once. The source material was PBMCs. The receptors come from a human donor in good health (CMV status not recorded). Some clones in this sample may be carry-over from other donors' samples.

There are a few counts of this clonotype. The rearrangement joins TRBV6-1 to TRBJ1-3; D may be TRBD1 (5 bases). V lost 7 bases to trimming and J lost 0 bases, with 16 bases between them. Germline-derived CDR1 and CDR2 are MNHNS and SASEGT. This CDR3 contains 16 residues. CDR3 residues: CASTRETPYSGNTIYF. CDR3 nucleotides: TGTGCCAGCACCAGGGAAACACCCTACTCTGGAAACACCATATATTTT.

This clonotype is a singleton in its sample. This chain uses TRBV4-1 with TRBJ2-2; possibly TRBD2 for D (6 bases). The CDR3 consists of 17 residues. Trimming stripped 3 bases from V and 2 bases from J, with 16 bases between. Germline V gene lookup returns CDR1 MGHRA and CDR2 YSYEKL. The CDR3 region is CASSQAIWGDNTGELFF. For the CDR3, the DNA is TGCGCCAGCAGCCAGGCGATTTGGGGGGATAACACCGGGGAGCTGTTTTTT.

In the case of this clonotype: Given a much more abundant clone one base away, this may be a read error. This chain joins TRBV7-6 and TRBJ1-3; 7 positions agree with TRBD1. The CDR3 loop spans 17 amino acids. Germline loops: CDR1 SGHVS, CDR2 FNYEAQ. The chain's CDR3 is CASSLAGTALSGNTISF. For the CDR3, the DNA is TGTGCCAGCAGCTTAGCCGGGACAGCGCTCTCTGGAAACACCATATCTTTT.

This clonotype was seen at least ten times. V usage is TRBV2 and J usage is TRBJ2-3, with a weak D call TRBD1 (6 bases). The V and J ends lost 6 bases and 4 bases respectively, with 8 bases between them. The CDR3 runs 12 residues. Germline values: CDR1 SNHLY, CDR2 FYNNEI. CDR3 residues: CASSEGADTQYF. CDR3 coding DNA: TGTGCCAGCAGCGAGGGGGCAGATACGCAGTATTTT. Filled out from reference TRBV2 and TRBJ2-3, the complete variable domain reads EPEVTQTPSHQVTQMGQEVILRCVPISNHLYFYWYRQILGQKVEFLVSFYNNEISEKSEIFDDQFSVERPDGSNFTLKIRSTKLEDSAMYFCASSEGADTQYFGPGTRLTVL.

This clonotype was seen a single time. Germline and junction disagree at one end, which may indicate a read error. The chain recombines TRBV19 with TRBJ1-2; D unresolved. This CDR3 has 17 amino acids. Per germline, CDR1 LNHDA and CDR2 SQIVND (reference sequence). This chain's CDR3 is CASRIEAGLPGRKGSTF. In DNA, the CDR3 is TGTGCCAGTCGAATAGAGGCGGGTTTGCCAGGAAGAAAGGGCTCCACCTTC. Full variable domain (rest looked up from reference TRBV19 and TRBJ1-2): DGGITQSPKYLFRKEGQNVTLSCEQNLNHDAMYWYRQDPGQGLRLIYYSQIVNDFQKGDIAEGYSVSREKKESFPLTVTSAQKNPTAFYLCASRIEAGLPGRKGSTFGSGTRLTVV.

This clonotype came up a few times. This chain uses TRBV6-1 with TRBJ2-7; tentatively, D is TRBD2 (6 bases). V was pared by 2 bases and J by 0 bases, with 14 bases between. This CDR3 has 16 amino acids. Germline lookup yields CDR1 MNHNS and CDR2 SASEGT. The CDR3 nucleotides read TGTGCCAGCAGTGAAAGGGAGGCAGGGAGCTCCTACGAGCAGTACTTC. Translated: CASSEREAGSSYEQYF.

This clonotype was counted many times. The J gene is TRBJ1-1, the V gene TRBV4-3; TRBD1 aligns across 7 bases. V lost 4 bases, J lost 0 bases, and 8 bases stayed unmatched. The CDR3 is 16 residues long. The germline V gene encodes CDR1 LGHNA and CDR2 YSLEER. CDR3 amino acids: CASSRNQQGMNTEAFF. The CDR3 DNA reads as TGCGCCAGCAGCCGGAACCAACAGGGGATGAACACTGAAGCTTTCTTT.

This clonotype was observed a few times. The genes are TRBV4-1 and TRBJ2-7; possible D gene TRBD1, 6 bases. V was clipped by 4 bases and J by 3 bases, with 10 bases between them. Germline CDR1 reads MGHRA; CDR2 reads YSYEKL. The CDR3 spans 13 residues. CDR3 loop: CASSPTDSYEQYF. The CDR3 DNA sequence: TGCGCCAGCAGCCCCACGGACAGCTACGAGCAGTACTTC.

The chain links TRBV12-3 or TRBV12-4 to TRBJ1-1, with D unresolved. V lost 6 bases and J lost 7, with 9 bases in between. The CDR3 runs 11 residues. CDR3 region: CASRIEGEAFF. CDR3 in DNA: TGTGCCAGCAGGATCGAAGGTGAAGCTTTCTTT.

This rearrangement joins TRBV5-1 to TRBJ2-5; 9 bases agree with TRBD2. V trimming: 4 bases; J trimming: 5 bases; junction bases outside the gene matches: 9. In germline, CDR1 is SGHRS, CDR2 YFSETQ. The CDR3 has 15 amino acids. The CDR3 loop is CASSLGGTSLETQYF. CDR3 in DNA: TGCGCCAGCAGCCTTGGTGGGACTAGCCTGGAGACCCAGTACTTC.

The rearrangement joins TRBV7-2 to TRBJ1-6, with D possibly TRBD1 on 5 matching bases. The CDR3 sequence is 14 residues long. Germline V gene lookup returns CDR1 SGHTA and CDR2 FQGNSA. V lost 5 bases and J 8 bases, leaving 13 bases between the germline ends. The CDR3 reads CASSLGVGHSPLHF. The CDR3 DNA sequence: TGTGCCAGCAGCCTTGGGGTGGGGCATTCACCCCTCCACTTT.

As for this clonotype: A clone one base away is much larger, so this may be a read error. The CDR3 nucleotides are TGTGCCAGCAGCTTAGTTCCTAGCGGGGGATACTACGAGCAGTACTTC. It encodes CASSLVPSGGYYEQYF. The V call is TRBV7-8, the J call TRBJ2-7; 10 nucleotides agree with TRBD2. V was pared by 1 base and J by 3 bases, with 6 bases of the junction left unmatched. CDR1 is SGHVS, CDR2 FQNEAQ, per germline. The CDR3 covers 16 residues.

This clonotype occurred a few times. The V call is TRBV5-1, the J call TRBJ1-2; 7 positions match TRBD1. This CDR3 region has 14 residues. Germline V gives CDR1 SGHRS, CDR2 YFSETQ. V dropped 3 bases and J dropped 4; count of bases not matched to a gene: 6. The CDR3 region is CASSSQGFGYGYTF. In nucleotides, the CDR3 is TGCGCCAGCAGCTCACAGGGGTTCGGCTATGGCTACACCTTC.

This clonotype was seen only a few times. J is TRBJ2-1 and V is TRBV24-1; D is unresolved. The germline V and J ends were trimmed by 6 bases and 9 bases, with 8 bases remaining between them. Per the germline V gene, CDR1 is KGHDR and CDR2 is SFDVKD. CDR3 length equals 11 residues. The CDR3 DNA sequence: TGTGCCACCAGTACCTTGCGTGAGCAGTTCTTC. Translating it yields CATSTLREQFF.

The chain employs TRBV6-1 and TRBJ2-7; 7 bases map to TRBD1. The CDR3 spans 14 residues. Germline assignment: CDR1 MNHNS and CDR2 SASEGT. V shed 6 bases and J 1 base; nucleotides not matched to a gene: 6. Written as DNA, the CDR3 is TGTGCCAGCAGGGAACAGGGGAGATCCTACGAGCAGTACTTC. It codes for CASREQGRSYEQYF.

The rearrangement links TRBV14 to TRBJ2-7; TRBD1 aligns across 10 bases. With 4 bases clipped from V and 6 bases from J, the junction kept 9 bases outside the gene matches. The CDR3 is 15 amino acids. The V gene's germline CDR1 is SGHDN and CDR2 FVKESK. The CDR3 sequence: CASSRTGGISPEQYF. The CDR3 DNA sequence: TGTGCCAGCAGCCGGACAGGGGGTATTAGCCCCGAGCAGTACTTC. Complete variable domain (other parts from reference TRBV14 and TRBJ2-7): EAGVTQFPSHSVIEKGQTVTLRCDPISGHDNLYWYRRVMGKEIKFLLHFVKESKQDESGMPNNRFLAERTGGTYSTLKVQPAELEDSGVYFCASSRTGGISPEQYFGPGTRLTVT.

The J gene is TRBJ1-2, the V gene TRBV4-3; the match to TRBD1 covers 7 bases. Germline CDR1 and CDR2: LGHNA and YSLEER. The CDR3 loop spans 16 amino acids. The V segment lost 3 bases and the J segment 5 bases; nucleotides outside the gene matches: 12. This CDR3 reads CASSHAGTETSYGYTF. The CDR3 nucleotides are TGCGCCAGCAGCCACGCCGGGACAGAGACTTCATATGGCTACACCTTC.